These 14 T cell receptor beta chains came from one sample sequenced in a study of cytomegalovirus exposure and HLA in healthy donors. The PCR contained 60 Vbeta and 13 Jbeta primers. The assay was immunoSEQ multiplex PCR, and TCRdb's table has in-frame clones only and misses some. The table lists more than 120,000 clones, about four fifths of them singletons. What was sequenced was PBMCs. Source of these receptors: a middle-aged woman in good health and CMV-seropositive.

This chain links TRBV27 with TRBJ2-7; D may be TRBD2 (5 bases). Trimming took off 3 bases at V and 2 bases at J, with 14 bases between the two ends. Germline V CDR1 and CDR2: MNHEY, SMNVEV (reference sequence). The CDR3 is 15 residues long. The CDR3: CASSFYREIPYEQYF. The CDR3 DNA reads TGTGCCAGCAGTTTTTACCGGGAAATCCCCTACGAGCAGTACTTC.

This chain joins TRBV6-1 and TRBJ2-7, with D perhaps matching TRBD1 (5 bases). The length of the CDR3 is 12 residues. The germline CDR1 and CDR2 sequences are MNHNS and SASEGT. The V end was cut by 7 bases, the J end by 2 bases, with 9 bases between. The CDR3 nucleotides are TGTGCCAGCACGCAGGGTGCCTACGAGCAGTACTTC. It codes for CASTQGAYEQYF.

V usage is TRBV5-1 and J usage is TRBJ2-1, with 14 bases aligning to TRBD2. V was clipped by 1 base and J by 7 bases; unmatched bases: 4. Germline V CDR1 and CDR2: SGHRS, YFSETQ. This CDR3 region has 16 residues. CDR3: CASSLPGLAGVNEQFF. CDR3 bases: TGCGCCAGCAGCTTGCCGGGACTAGCGGGAGTTAATGAGCAGTTCTTC. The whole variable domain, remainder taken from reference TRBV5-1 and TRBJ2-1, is KAGVTQTPRYLIKTRGQQVTLSCSPISGHRSVSWYQQTPGQGLQFLFEYFSETQRNKGNFPGRFSGRQFSNSRSEMNVSTLELGDSALYLCASSLPGLAGVNEQFFGPGTRLTVL.

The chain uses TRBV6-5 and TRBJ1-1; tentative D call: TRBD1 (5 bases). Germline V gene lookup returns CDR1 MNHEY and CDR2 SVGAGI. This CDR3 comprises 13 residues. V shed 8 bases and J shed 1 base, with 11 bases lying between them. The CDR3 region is CASVRQPNTEAFF. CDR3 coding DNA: TGTGCCAGCGTGAGACAGCCGAACACTGAAGCTTTCTTT.

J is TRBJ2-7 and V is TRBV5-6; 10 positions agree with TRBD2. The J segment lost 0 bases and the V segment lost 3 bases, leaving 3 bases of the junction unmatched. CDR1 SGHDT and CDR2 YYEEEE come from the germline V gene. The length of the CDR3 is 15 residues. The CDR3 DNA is TGTGCCAGCAGCTCTAGCGGGAGAAGCTCCTACGAGCAGTACTTC. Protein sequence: CASSSSGRSSYEQYF. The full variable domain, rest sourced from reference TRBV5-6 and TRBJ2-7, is DAGVTQSPTHLIKTRGQQVTLRCSPKSGHDTVSWYQQALGQGPQFIFQYYEEEERQRGNFPDRFSGHQFPNYSSELNVNALLLGDSALYLCASSSSGRSSYEQYFGPGTRLTVT.

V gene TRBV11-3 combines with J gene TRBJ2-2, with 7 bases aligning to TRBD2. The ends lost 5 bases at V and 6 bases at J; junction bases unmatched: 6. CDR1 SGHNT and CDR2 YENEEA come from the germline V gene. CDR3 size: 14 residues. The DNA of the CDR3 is TGTGCCAGCAGCCGTGGGAGGGTTGCCGGGGAGCTGTTTTTT. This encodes CASSRGRVAGELFF.

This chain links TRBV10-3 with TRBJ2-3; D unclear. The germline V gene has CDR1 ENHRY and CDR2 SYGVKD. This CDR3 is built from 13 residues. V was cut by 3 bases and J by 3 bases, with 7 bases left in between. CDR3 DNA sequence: TGTGCCATCAGTGATCCCCAGACAGATACGCAGTATTTT. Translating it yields CAISDPQTDTQYF.

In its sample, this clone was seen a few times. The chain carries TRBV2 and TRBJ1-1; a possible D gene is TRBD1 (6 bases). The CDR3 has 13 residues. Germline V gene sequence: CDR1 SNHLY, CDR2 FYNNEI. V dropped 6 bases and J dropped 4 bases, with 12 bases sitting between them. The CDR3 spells CASRGTGFTEAFF. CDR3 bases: TGTGCCAGCAGGGGTACAGGGTTCACTGAAGCTTTCTTT.

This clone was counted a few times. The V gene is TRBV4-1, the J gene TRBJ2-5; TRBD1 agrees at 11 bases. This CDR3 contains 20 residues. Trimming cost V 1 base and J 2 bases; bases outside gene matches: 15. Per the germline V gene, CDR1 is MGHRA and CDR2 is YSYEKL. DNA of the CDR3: TGCGCCAGCAGCCAAGCCCCGGACAGGGGGCCACTATCATTTCAAGAGACCCAGTACTTC. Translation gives CASSQAPDRGPLSFQETQYF.

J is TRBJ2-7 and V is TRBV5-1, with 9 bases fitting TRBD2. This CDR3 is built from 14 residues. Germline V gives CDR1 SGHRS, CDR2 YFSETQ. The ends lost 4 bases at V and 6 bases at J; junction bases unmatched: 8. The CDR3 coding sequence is TGCGCCAGCAGCCCGGGGGGACTAGCAGGCGAGCAGTACTTC. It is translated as CASSPGGLAGEQYF.

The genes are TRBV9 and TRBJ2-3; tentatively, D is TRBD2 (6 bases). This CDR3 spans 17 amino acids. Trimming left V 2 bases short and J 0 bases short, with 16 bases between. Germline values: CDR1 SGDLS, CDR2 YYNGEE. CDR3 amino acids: CASSVSASVYSTDTQYF. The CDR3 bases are TGTGCCAGCAGCGTCTCCGCTAGCGTTTACAGCACAGATACGCAGTATTTT.

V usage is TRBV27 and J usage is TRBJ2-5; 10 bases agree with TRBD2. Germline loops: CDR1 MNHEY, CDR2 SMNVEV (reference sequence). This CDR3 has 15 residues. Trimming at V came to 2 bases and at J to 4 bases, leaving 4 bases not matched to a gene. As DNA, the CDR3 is TGTGCCAGCAGTTTAGGCGGGACTAGCGTAGAGACCCAGTACTTC. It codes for CASSLGGTSVETQYF.

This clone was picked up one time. This chain's CDR3 is CASSRAAGGQETQYF. The CDR3 DNA reads TGTGCCAGCAGCCGGGCAGCGGGCGGTCAAGAGACCCAGTACTTC. The chain recombines TRBV7-9 with TRBJ2-5; weak D call: TRBD2 (6 bases). The CDR3 contains 15 residues. Germline V gives CDR1 SEHNR, CDR2 FQNEAQ (reference sequence). V lost 5 bases to trimming and J lost 2 bases, with 15 bases between them. Using reference TRBV7-9 and TRBJ2-5 for the parts outside the CDR3, the full variable domain is DTGVSQNPRHKITKRGQNVTFRCDPISEHNRLYWYRQTLGQGPEFLTYFQNEAQLEKSRLLSDRFSAERPKGSFSTLEIQRTEQGDSAMYLCASSRAAGGQETQYFGPGTRLLVL.

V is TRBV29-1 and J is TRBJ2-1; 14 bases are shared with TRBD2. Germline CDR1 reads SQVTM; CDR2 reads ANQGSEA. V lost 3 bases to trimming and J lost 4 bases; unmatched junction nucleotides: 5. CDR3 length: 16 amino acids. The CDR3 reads CSVEGTSGRDYNEQFF. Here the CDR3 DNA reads TGCAGCGTTGAGGGGACTAGCGGGAGAGATTACAATGAGCAGTTCTTC.